The source of this TCR beta chain is a study of cytomegalovirus exposure and HLA in healthy donors. The junction had 8 bases not matched to a gene; V was cut back by 4 bases and J by 2 bases. CDR1 and CDR2 from the germline V gene are GTSNPN and SVGIG (reference sequence). This CDR3 is built from 16 residues. General observations from the study: A further, later analysis showed that HLA-associated TCR beta chains (compared with equally common others) were more clonally expanded. Most TCR sequences were uncommon, yet certain public TCRs appeared in many donors. TCR beta V segments were, for the most part, productive about 87% or about 30% of the time in an earlier analysis.

The PCR contained 60 Vbeta and 13 Jbeta primers. In the original analysis: Roughly 10 million shared chains were among tens of millions of unique TCR beta chains counted in a later analysis. Data came from immunoSEQ multiplex PCR; TCRdb stores just in-frame clones and leaves some out. V, J and clone size are taken as reported in that table, and D and trimming were inferred from the DNA itself. This table has tens of thousands of clones, over 60% appearing once. This clone appeared a few times. Its antigen is still unknown. Input material: PBMCs. The chain has TRBV30 and TRBJ2-2, with 9 bases lining up with TRBD1. This TCR was recovered from a man aged 35-49 years in good health and CMV-seropositive. DNA of the CDR3: TGTGCCTGGATACCCGGGACAGGGATTAACACCGGGGAGCTGTTTTTT. Its protein product is CAWIPGTGINTGELFF. Supplemented by reference TRBV30 and TRBJ2-2, the full variable domain reads SQTIHQWPATLVQPVGSPLSLECTVEGTSNPNLYWYRQAAGRGLQLLFYSVGIGQISSEVPQNLSASRPQDRQFILSSKKLLLSDSGFYLCAWIPGTGINTGELFFGEGSRLTVL.